Listed below are T cell receptor beta chains from one sample, sequenced in a study of graft-versus-host responses after intestinal transplantation. The table came from immunoSEQ multiplex PCR; TCRdb's copy has only in-frame clones and leaves some out. Among over 100,000 clones, around nine tenths were seen once, and the ten largest hold roughly 0.23%. These TCRs' antigens remain unknown. Sample: unstimulated CD4+ T cells sorted from spleen or lymph node cells, taken before transplant. Source of these receptors: a human donor who was the organ donor for an intestinal transplant. CDR3s include the opening cysteine and the closing phenylalanine or tryptophan. The D gene is left open where the match is weak. Rows may omit the clone size; those that give it use once, few, many or a size class.

abundance,d_gene,v_gene,j_gene,CDR3aa,CDR3nt
-,-,TRBV7-2,TRBJ1-1,CASSLDGGGNTEAFF,TGTGCCAGCAGCTTAGACGGGGGTGGGAACACTGAAGCTTTCTTT
-,TRBD1,TRBV5-1,TRBJ2-5,CASTRTGEETQYF,TGCGCCAGCACCAGGACAGGCGAAGAGACCCAGTACTTC
once,-,TRBV19,TRBJ1-3,CASSRGTTSGNTIYF,TGTGCCAGTAGTAGGGGGACAACCTCTGGAAACACCATATATTTT
-,-,TRBV28,TRBJ1-2,CASSLPWGGGYTF,TGTGCCAGCAGTTTACCATGGGGGGGCGGCTACACCTTC
-,-,TRBV7-3,TRBJ1-1,CASSEGRNTEAFF,TGTGCCAGCAGCGAGGGCCGGAACACTGAAGCTTTCTTT
-,-,TRBV5-1,TRBJ2-5,CASSLAGETQYF,TGCGCCAGCAGCTTGGCCGGCGAGACCCAGTACTTC
-,-,TRBV6-5,TRBJ1-5,CATLRENSNQPQHF,TGTGCCACCTTAAGGGAGAATAGCAATCAGCCCCAGCATTTT
-,TRBD1,TRBV2,TRBJ1-1,CASSKGTEAEAFF,TGTGCCAGCAGCAAAGGGACAGAAGCTGAAGCTTTCTTT
-,-,TRBV11-2,TRBJ2-1,CASSLGRVSEQFF,TGTGCCAGCAGCTTAGGCAGGGTCAGTGAGCAGTTCTTC
-,-,TRBV10-1,TRBJ2-2,CASSEIQGEDTGELFF,TGCGCCAGCAGTGAGATCCAGGGCGAAGACACCGGGGAGCTGTTTTTT
-,-,TRBV7-6,TRBJ2-3,CASSQGRGTDTQYF,TGTGCCAGCAGCCAGGGAAGAGGCACAGATACGCAGTATTTT
once,-,TRBV6-6,TRBJ2-4,CASSYSASKTPNIQYF,TGTGCCAGCAGTTACTCGGCCAGTAAGACCCCAAACATTCAGTACTTC
-,-,TRBV6-1,TRBJ2-1,CASSEASRRLLF,TGTGCCAGCAGTGAAGCGAGCCGCCGGCTCCTCTTC
-,-,TRBV18,TRBJ2-6,CASSPYSNRASGANVLTF,TGTGCCAGCTCACCATATAGTAACAGGGCCTCTGGGGCCAACGTCCTGACTTTC
-,-,TRBV2,TRBJ1-2,CASTQRGYNYGYTF,TGTGCCAGCACACAACGGGGGTATAACTATGGCTACACCTTC
-,-,TRBV4-2,TRBJ1-5,CASSQGFLGAQPQHF,TGTGCCAGCAGCCAGGGGTTTTTGGGGGCTCAGCCCCAGCATTTT
-,-,TRBV7-5,TRBJ2-1,CARSLATWGRIVVDNEQFF,TGTGCCAGAAGCTTAGCGACGTGGGGGCGTATAGTAGTAGACAATGAGCAGTTCTTC
once,-,TRBV6-5,TRBJ2-7,CASTLSYEQYF,TGTGCCAGCACCCTCTCCTACGAGCAGTACTTC
few,-,TRBV28,TRBJ2-7,CATLTTGPYEQYF,TGTGCCACCTTAACGACAGGCCCCTACGAGCAGTACTTC
-,TRBD1,TRBV28,TRBJ1-3,CASSDRGGNTIYF,TGTGCCAGCAGTGACAGGGGTGGAAACACCATATATTTT
-,TRBD1,TRBV9,TRBJ1-3,CASSAGTVSGNTIYF,TGTGCCAGCAGCGCCGGGACAGTCTCTGGAAACACCATATATTTT
-,-,TRBV6-1,TRBJ2-2,CASSEIPGSGELFF,TGTGCCAGCAGTGAAATTCCCGGCTCCGGGGAGCTGTTTTTT
-,TRBD2,TRBV27,TRBJ2-2,CASSRGGSGTGELFF,TGTGCCAGCAGCCGGGGGGGGTCGGGCACCGGGGAGCTGTTTTTT
-,-,TRBV5-5,TRBJ2-5,CASSLRETQYF,TGTGCCAGCAGCTTGAGGGAGACCCAGTACTTC